This T cell receptor beta chain is from a study of blood T cell repertoires in COVID-19. This CDR3 region has 15 residues. Germline V gene data show CDR1 as SGHDT and CDR2 as YYEEEE. The V and J ends lost 3 bases and 6 bases respectively, with 19 bases between them. Only in-frame clones appear in the TCRdb table, and some are missing; sequencing was by immunoSEQ multiplex PCR. Here the sample spans 150,000 to 200,000 clones, 60% to 80% being singletons. This TCR derives from a man in his sixties who had been exposed to COVID-19. The specimen was PBMCs or T cells enriched from blood (not recorded which). The chain couples TRBV5-6 to TRBJ2-7, with TRBD2 as a possible D gene (6 bases). The CDR3 protein is CASSSRPAPGGEQYF. In DNA, the CDR3 is TGTGCCAGCAGCTCCCGACCCGCACCCGGGGGCGAGCAGTACTTC.